This T cell receptor beta chain is from a study of patients and donors after allogeneic stem cell transplantation. Germline CDR1 reads ENHRY; CDR2 reads SYGVKD. The CDR3 sequence is 15 residues long. V dropped 4 bases and J dropped 3; count of bases not matched to a gene: 5. Each CDR3 protein is one row after TCRdb ran MiXCR on the RT-PCR reads. The sample holds roughly 940,000 distinct CDR3 sequences, about 20% seen once. This sequence joins TRBV10-3 and TRBJ1-3; 8 nucleotides agree with TRBD1. Sequencing input: blood, either unsorted or a sorted T cell fraction (not recorded which). The receptor was derived from a human donor who was either an allogeneic HSCT recipient or a stem cell or donor lymphocyte infusion donor (not recorded which). It is not recorded whose cells these are; they may come from a transplant donor. The CDR3 here is CAISGSGGRGNTIYF. The CDR3 DNA reads as TGTGCCATCAGTGGCTCAGGGGGCCGTGGAAACACCATATATTTT.